Listed below are T cell receptor beta chains from one sample, sequenced in a study of T cell changes during pregnancy in multiple sclerosis. Profiled with immunoSEQ multiplex PCR; TCRdb holds only in-frame clones, not every one. The repertoire has approximately 53,000 clones, roughly 90% of them found once; the top ten carry roughly 5%. The material sequenced was peripheral blood, taken after pregnancy. These receptor sequences come from a female donor in good health, enrolled as a control in a pregnancy study. CDR3s include the opening cysteine and the closing phenylalanine or tryptophan. Fields, in order: clone size, J gene, V gene, D gene, CDR3 protein, CDR3 DNA. The D gene is left open where the match is weak. Rows give clone size only sometimes, using once, few, many, or a class for an expanded clone.

clone size: NA
J gene: TRBJ2-4
V gene: TRBV10-3
D gene: NA
CDR3 protein: CAISESILRSEGNIQYF
CDR3 DNA: TGTGCCATCAGTGAGTCGATTTTGAGGTCCGAAGGAAACATTCAGTACTTC

clone size: NA
J gene: TRBJ2-3
V gene: TRBV5-4
D gene: TRBD2
CDR3 protein: CASSLVGTSGLSTDTQYF
CDR3 DNA: TGTGCCAGCAGCTTGGTTGGGACTAGCGGGCTTAGCACAGATACGCAGTATTTT

clone size: NA
J gene: TRBJ1-6
V gene: TRBV10-3
D gene: TRBD1
CDR3 protein: CAISESSTGGGGSPLHF
CDR3 DNA: TGTGCCATCAGTGAGTCCTCGACAGGGGGCGGGGGATCACCCCTCCACTTT

clone size: NA
J gene: TRBJ1-6
V gene: TRBV6-5
D gene: NA
CDR3 protein: CASSSLTSTGNSPLHF
CDR3 DNA: TGTGCCAGCAGTTCCTTAACGTCGACAGGCAATTCACCCCTCCACTTT

clone size: NA
J gene: TRBJ2-5
V gene: TRBV2
D gene: TRBD1
CDR3 protein: CASSEGVRGPEETQYF
CDR3 DNA: TGTGCCAGCAGTGAAGGTGTCAGGGGGCCGGAAGAGACCCAGTACTTC

clone size: NA
J gene: TRBJ1-4
V gene: TRBV7-9
D gene: NA
CDR3 protein: CASSLSQVYGEKLFF
CDR3 DNA: TGTGCCAGCAGCTTATCCCAGGTCTATGGTGAAAAACTGTTTTTT

clone size: once
J gene: TRBJ2-5
V gene: TRBV5-1
D gene: TRBD1
CDR3 protein: CASSSTGGQETQYF
CDR3 DNA: TGCGCCAGCAGCTCGACAGGGGGCCAAGAGACCCAGTACTTC

clone size: NA
J gene: TRBJ1-1
V gene: TRBV2
D gene: NA
CDR3 protein: CASSEAGTGTRAFF
CDR3 DNA: TGTGCCAGCAGTGAAGCGGGAACCGGGACAAGGGCTTTCTTT

clone size: NA
J gene: TRBJ2-3
V gene: TRBV5-1
D gene: NA
CDR3 protein: CASSFHRVPTDTQYF
CDR3 DNA: TGCGCCAGCAGCTTCCACAGGGTCCCCACAGATACGCAGTATTTT

clone size: NA
J gene: TRBJ1-6
V gene: TRBV6-6
D gene: NA
CDR3 protein: CASSGASNSPLHF
CDR3 DNA: TGTGCCAGTTCAGGGGCGAGCAATTCACCCCTCCACTTT

clone size: NA
J gene: TRBJ2-3
V gene: TRBV4-3
D gene: NA
CDR3 protein: CASSLYQGSTDTQYF
CDR3 DNA: TGCGCCAGCAGCCTATATCAGGGTAGCACAGATACGCAGTATTTT

clone size: NA
J gene: TRBJ2-3
V gene: TRBV4-2
D gene: NA
CDR3 protein: CASSQEVGAGSSTQYF
CDR3 DNA: TGTGCCAGCAGCCAAGAGGTGGGAGCGGGCTCAAGTACGCAGTATTTT

clone size: NA
J gene: TRBJ2-7
V gene: TRBV7-2
D gene: NA
CDR3 protein: CASSRQSSYEQYF
CDR3 DNA: TGTGCCAGCAGCCGACAGAGTTCCTACGAGCAGTACTTC

clone size: few
J gene: TRBJ2-1
V gene: TRBV4-3
D gene: TRBD2
CDR3 protein: CASSRTGTSGFDEQFF
CDR3 DNA: TGCGCCAGCAGCCGAACCGGGACTAGCGGTTTCGATGAGCAGTTCTTC

clone size: once
J gene: TRBJ2-2
V gene: TRBV4-2
D gene: TRBD2
CDR3 protein: CASSQRLAGITGELFF
CDR3 DNA: TGTGCCAGCAGCCAAAGACTAGCCGGGATCACCGGGGAGCTGTTTTTT

clone size: NA
J gene: TRBJ1-5
V gene: TRBV11-3
D gene: NA
CDR3 protein: CASSSAEVVGLMDQPQHF
CDR3 DNA: TGTGCCAGCAGCTCGGCTGAGGTAGTAGGATTGATGGATCAGCCCCAGCATTTT

clone size: NA
J gene: TRBJ2-3
V gene: TRBV4-1
D gene: TRBD1
CDR3 protein: CASSQISGGDTQYF
CDR3 DNA: TGCGCCAGCAGCCAAATATCAGGGGGAGATACGCAGTATTTT

clone size: NA
J gene: TRBJ2-3
V gene: TRBV19
D gene: TRBD2
CDR3 protein: CASSPGGSGGGGTQYF
CDR3 DNA: TGTGCCAGTAGTCCTGGGGGTAGCGGGGGGGGAGGTACGCAGTATTTT

clone size: NA
J gene: TRBJ2-7
V gene: TRBV21-1
D gene: NA
CDR3 protein: CASSKVPGTPYEQYF
CDR3 DNA: TGTGCCAGCAGCAAAGTGCCCGGGACACCCTACGAGCAGTACTTC

clone size: NA
J gene: TRBJ2-7
V gene: TRBV6-6
D gene: NA
CDR3 protein: CASSRQASGNYEQYF
CDR3 DNA: TGTGCCAGCAGTCGACAGGCGTCAGGGAACTACGAGCAGTACTTC

clone size: NA
J gene: TRBJ1-1
V gene: TRBV7-3
D gene: NA
CDR3 protein: CASSFLRVLNTEAFF
CDR3 DNA: TGTGCCAGCAGCTTCCTCAGGGTTTTGAACACTGAAGCTTTCTTT